The entry below gives a single T cell receptor beta chain sequence along with its context. The data belong to a study of T cell responses to AZD1222 COVID-19 vaccine. Here immunoSEQ multiplex PCR was the method, and the copy in TCRdb shows in-frame clones only, minus some. The table records more than 75,000 clones, 91% of them present only once. V was clipped by 4 bases and J by 8 bases, with 12 bases between them. The CDR3 runs 12 residues. CDR1 is SGHRS and CDR2 is YFSETQ in the germline V gene. The gene calls are TRBV5-1 and TRBJ1-2; D call uncertain. Sequencing used peripheral blood, obtained on day 0 of AZD1222 vaccination. The clonotype comes from an adult in good health. This chain's CDR3 is CASSPDGKGYTF. The CDR3 nucleotides are TGCGCCAGCAGCCCGGACGGAAAGGGCTACACCTTC.